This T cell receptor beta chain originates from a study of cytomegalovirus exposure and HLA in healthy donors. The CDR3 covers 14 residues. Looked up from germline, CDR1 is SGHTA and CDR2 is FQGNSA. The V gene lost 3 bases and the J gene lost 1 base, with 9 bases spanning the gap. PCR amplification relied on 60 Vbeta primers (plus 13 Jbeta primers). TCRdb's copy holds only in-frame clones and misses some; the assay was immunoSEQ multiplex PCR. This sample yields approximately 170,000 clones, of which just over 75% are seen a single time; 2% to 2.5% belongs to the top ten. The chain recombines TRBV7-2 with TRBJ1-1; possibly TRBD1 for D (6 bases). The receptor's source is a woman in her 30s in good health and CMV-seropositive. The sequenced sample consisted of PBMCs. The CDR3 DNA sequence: TGTGCCAGCAGCTTGTTCAGGGGGAACACTGAAGCTTTCTTT. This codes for CASSLFRGNTEAFF.